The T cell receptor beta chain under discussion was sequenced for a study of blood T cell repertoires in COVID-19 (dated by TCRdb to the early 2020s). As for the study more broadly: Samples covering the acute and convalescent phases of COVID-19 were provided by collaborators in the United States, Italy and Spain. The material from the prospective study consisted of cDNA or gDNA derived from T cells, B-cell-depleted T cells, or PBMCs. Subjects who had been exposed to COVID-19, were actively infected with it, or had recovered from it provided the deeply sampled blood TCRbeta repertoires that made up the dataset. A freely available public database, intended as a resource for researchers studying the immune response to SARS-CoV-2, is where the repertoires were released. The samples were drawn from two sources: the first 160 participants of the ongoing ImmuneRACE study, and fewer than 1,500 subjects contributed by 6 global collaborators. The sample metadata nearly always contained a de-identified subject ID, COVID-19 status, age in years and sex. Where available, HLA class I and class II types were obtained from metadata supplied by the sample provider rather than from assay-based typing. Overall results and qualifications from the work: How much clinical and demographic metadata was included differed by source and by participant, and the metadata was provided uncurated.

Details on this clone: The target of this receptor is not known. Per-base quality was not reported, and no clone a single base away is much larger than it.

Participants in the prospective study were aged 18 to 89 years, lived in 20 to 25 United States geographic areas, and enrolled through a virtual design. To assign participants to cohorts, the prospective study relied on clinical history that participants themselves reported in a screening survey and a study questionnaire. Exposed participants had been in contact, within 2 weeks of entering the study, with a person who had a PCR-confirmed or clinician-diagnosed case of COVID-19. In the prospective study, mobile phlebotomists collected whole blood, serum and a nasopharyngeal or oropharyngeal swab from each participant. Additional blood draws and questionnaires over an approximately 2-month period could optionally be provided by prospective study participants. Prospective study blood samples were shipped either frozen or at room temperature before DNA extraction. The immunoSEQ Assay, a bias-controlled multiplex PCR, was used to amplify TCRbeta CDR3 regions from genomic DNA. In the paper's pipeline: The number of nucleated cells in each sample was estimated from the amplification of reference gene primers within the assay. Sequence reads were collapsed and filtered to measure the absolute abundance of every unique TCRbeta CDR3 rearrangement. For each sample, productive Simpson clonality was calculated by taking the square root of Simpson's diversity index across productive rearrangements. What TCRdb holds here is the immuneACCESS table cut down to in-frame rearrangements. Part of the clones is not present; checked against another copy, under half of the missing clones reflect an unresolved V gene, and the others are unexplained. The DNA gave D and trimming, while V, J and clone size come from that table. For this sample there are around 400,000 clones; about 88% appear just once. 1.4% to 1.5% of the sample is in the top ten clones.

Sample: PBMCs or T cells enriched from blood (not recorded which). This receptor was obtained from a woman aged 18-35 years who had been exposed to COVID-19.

The nucleotides are TGTGCCAGCAGTTCGACAGGGAGAGGCTACAATGAGCAGTTCTTC. Its amino acids are CASSSTGRGYNEQFF. The V gene is TRBV6-5 and the J gene is TRBJ2-1, with 7 junctional bases fitting TRBD1. CDR1 and CDR2, per the germline V gene, are MNHEY and SVGAGI. Trimmed from V: 4 bases; trimmed from J: 3 bases; junction bases lacking a gene match: 6. The CDR3, cysteine through phenylalanine, is 15 amino acids long. This entry keeps only the CDR3 DNA: 45 bases, framed from base 1.